Listed below are T cell receptor beta chains from one sample, sequenced in a study of blood T cell repertoires in COVID-19. Sequenced by immunoSEQ multiplex PCR; TCRdb stores in-frame clones only, minus some. Of some 110,000 clones in the sample, under 90% were seen once. Sequenced material: peripheral blood. The receptors were sampled from an elderly man with acute or convalescent COVID-19. Both conserved end residues are part of each CDR3. The D gene is left open where the match is weak.

>TRBD2|TRBJ2-1|16|TRBV5-4
CASSTPSSGGLNEQFF
>TRBD1|TRBJ1-3|17|TRBV28
CASSFIRDSHSGNTIYF
>-|TRBJ2-7|13|TRBV11-2
CASSLFGGYEQYF
>TRBD2|TRBJ2-7|17|TRBV7-2
CASSLATGLAASYEQYF
>-|TRBJ2-2|16|TRBV11-2
CASRDPRGHNTGELFF
>TRBD2|TRBJ2-4|16|TRBV5-1
CASSLALAGGLNIQYF
>TRBD1|TRBJ2-1|18|TRBV19
CASSIDPRQGVSYNEQFF
>TRBD1|TRBJ1-6|15|TRBV5-1
CASSLAGQGVSPLHF
>TRBD2|TRBJ2-5|15|TRBV18
CASSPREGGQETQYF
>-|TRBJ2-3|15|TRBV10-3
CAISQPGTGTDTQYF
>TRBD2|TRBJ2-1|15|TRBV6-2/TRBV6-3
CASSRTSGNYNEQFF
>-|TRBJ1-1|14|TRBV5-1
CASSLDSQNTEAFF
>TRBD2|TRBJ2-1|23|TRBV28
CASSFVAIVGTSGRGSGYNEQFF
>TRBD2|TRBJ2-3|14|TRBV20-1
CSASLAGETDTQYF
>TRBD2|TRBJ2-3|15|TRBV4-3
CASSHPSGSTDTQYF
>-|TRBJ2-7|13|TRBV2
CATGRDTSYEQYF
>TRBD1|TRBJ1-1|14|TRBV19
CASSIGGNRGWAFF
>TRBD2|TRBJ2-3|16|TRBV3-1/TRBV3-2
CASSPGLAGGANTQYF
>TRBD2|TRBJ2-3|15|TRBV20-1
CSASLLAGVTDTQYF
>TRBD2|TRBJ2-5|15|TRBV4-3
CASSPSGLAGETQYF
>TRBD1|TRBJ1-5|15|TRBV24-1
CATSDPGQGNQPQHF
>-|TRBJ1-6|15|TRBV2
CASRPGPTANSPLHF
>-|TRBJ1-2|16|TRBV27
CASSSHLRQINYGYTF
>-|TRBJ2-7|14|TRBV7-2
CASSQTGLGREQYF
>-|TRBJ2-7|13|TRBV2
CATSGQGALEQYF
>-|TRBJ1-5|15|TRBV5-1
CARRIDGGGNQPQHF
>-|TRBJ1-2|16|TRBV2
CASSEALWGDQYGYTF
>-|TRBJ2-1|14|TRBV7-3
CASSLGTGHNEQFF
>-|TRBJ2-7|15|TRBV4-2
CASSQDGGLTYEQYF
>TRBD1|TRBJ1-4|15|TRBV29-1
CSVGATTGGGEKLFF
>TRBD1|TRBJ2-1|14|TRBV7-3
CASSLMTGQDEQFF
>-|TRBJ1-1|15|TRBV18
CASSQRGSMNTEAFF
>TRBD2|TRBJ2-1|20|TRBV7-3
CASSFKRSRLAGGPYNEQFF
>TRBD1|TRBJ1-1|14|TRBV2
CASSRDRMNTEAFF
>TRBD1|TRBJ1-1|16|TRBV4-3
CASSPITGTVNTEAFF
>TRBD1|TRBJ1-2|14|TRBV7-9
CASSLRQGARGYTF
>-|TRBJ1-1|13|TRBV2
CASSFTENTEAFF
>-|TRBJ1-2|16|TRBV4-3
CASSHKDRALTYGYTF
>-|TRBJ1-5|13|TRBV18
CASSPERNQPQHF
>-|TRBJ1-3|16|TRBV28
CASTSLGPVSGNTIYF
>TRBD1|TRBJ1-1|14|TRBV19
CASSQQGGNTEAFF